This T cell receptor (beta chain) appears in the sequencing data of a study of T cell responses to AZD1222 COVID-19 vaccine. The length of the CDR3 is 15 residues. Trimming shortened V by 0 bases and J by 3 bases, and 11 bases separated the two germline ends. Per the germline V gene, CDR1 is LGHDT and CDR2 is YNNKEL (reference sequence). As regards this clone: Its specificity is unknown.

Study outcomes and limitations: Without day 14 samples, only post-peak T cell repertoires were studied. Nearly half of unique spike-specific TCRs reportedly avoided B.1.351 and B.1.1.7 mutated regions. Clonal diversity was possibly underestimated, and white British individuals and females predominated among donors.

Sequencing was performed with immunoSEQ multiplex PCR; in TCRdb, only in-frame clones are kept and a portion is missing. The sample lists approximately 64,000 clones, 65% to 85% occurring once. Sequencing was performed on peripheral blood, taken on day 0 of AZD1222 vaccination. This clonotype originated in an adult in good health. This chain uses TRBV3-1 (or the pseudogene TRBV3-2) with TRBJ1-2; D possibly corresponds to TRBD1 (6 bases). The CDR3 DNA follows: TGTGCCAGCAGCCAAGATAGCAGGGGCCACTATGGCTACACCTTC. Amino acid sequence: CASSQDSRGHYGYTF.